The next 31 T cell receptor beta chains were all read from a single sample in a study of blood T cell repertoires in COVID-19. The table came from immunoSEQ multiplex PCR; TCRdb's copy has only in-frame clones and leaves some out. Among 250,000 to 350,000 clones listed, approximately 90% were seen once. Source material: PBMCs or T cells enriched from blood (not recorded which). These receptor sequences come from a woman in her fifties or sixties in a cohort exposed to, infected with or recovered from COVID-19 (not recorded which).

This rearrangement joins TRBV28 to TRBJ1-5; a weak D match, TRBD1 (6 bases). CDR1 is MDHEN, CDR2 SYDVKM, per germline. V was pared by 1 base and J by 1 base, with 14 bases between. The CDR3 has 17 residues. CDR3 nucleotides: TGTGCCAGCAGTTTATTCCCAGGGGATGGCAGCAATCAGCCCCAGCATTTT. The encoded protein is CASSLFPGDGSNQPQHF.

This clone occurred once. The chain uses TRBV7-2 and TRBJ2-5, with 12 bases matching TRBD2. CDR1 SGHTA and CDR2 FQGNSA come from the germline V gene. V lost 5 bases, J lost 5 bases, and 6 bases stayed unmatched. The CDR3 length is 15 residues. In DNA form, the CDR3 reads TGTGCCAGCAGCCCGACTAGCGGGAGTGGGGAGACCCAGTACTTC. This codes for CASSPTSGSGETQYF.

This chain connects TRBV25-1 to TRBJ2-7; D is ambiguous. The germline CDR1 and CDR2 sequences are MGHDK and SYGVNS. Trimming shortened V by 4 bases and J by 4 bases, and 5 bases separated the two germline ends. The CDR3 spans 11 residues. The CDR3 loop reads CASSVIYEQYF. CDR3 sequence (DNA): TGTGCCAGCAGTGTAATATACGAGCAGTACTTC.

This clone was found a few times. The rearrangement links TRBV4-1 to TRBJ1-6; possible D gene TRBD1, 6 bases. CDR3 size: 16 residues. Germline-derived CDR1 and CDR2 are MGHRA and YSYEKL. Trimming took off 4 bases at V and 2 bases at J, with 12 bases between the two ends. CDR3 in amino acids: CASSPGAITYNSPLHF. Here the CDR3 DNA reads TGCGCCAGCAGCCCAGGGGCGATCACCTATAATTCACCCCTCCACTTT.

The chain is built from TRBV28 and TRBJ1-4; 7 bases match TRBD1. With 6 bases clipped from V and 3 bases from J, the junction kept 7 bases outside the gene matches. The germline V gene has CDR1 MDHEN and CDR2 SYDVKM. The CDR3 runs to 15 residues. The CDR3 DNA follows: TGTGCCAGCAGCCAGACAGGGACGGCTAATGAAAAACTGTTTTTT. Encoded protein: CASSQTGTANEKLFF.

This clone was observed once. V and J are TRBV9 and TRBJ1-6; possibly TRBD1 for D (5 bases). Germline-derived CDR1 and CDR2 are SGDLS and YYNGEE. This CDR3 spans 15 amino acids. With 0 bases removed from V and 8 bases from J, the gap between germline ends came to 12 bases. CDR3 protein: CASSVAQGADSPLHF. The CDR3 nucleotides are TGTGCCAGCAGCGTAGCTCAAGGGGCCGATTCACCCCTCCACTTT.

This chain uses TRBV3-1 (or the pseudogene TRBV3-2) with TRBJ1-6; TRBD1 is a possible D gene (6 bases). Germline V CDR1 and CDR2: LGHDT, YNNKEL (reference sequence). The CDR3 is 17 amino acids. Trimming pared 1 base from V and 6 bases from J, leaving 16 bases between. The CDR3 loop reads CASSQGQARWVNSPLHF. Written as DNA, the CDR3 is TGTGCCAGCAGCCAAGGACAGGCCAGATGGGTTAATTCACCCCTCCACTTT.

In this sample, this clone turned up once. The rearrangement links TRBV27 to TRBJ1-4, with D uncertain. The germline V gene has CDR1 MNHEY and CDR2 SMNVEV (reference sequence). The CDR3 runs to 15 residues. The ends were cut back, 2 bases at V and 8 bases at J, with 15 bases in the middle. As DNA, the CDR3 is TGTGCCAGCAGTTTAGGGCCAGGCCCTGACGAAAAACTGTTTTTT. Translating gives CASSLGPGPDEKLFF.

V usage is TRBV9 and J usage is TRBJ2-1; the match to TRBD1 covers 8 bases. Trimming cost V 1 base and J 13 bases; bases outside gene matches: 7. The germline CDR1 and CDR2 sequences are SGDLS and YYNGEE. The CDR3 has 13 residues. The CDR3 protein is CASSVLTTGGQFF. As DNA, the CDR3 is TGTGCCAGCAGCGTATTAACAACAGGGGGACAGTTCTTC.

This clone was counted a single time. This rearrangement joins TRBV7-2 to TRBJ2-3, with 7 positions matching TRBD1. The CDR3 contains 16 residues. Germline assignment: CDR1 SGHTA and CDR2 FQGNSA. V shed 2 bases, J shed 1 base, and the junction held 6 bases outside the gene matches. In DNA form, the CDR3 reads TGTGCCAGCAGCTTACCACAGGGGCTAGGCACAGATACGCAGTATTTT. Its translation: CASSLPQGLGTDTQYF.

This sequence joins TRBV24-1 and TRBJ2-7; D might be TRBD1 (6 bases). Germline V CDR1 and CDR2: KGHDR, SFDVKD. The CDR3 totals 14 residues. V was trimmed by 8 bases and J by 1 base, leaving 14 bases between them. The CDR3 DNA reads as TGTGCCACCACGCCAGGGGCTCTTTCCTACGAGCAGTACTTC. As protein: CATTPGALSYEQYF.

The rearrangement uses TRBV7-6 and TRBJ2-3, with 13 bases matching TRBD2. The CDR3 totals 18 residues. V shed 5 bases and J 0 bases; nucleotides not matched to a gene: 8. Germline loops: CDR1 SGHVS, CDR2 FNYEAQ. The CDR3 bases are TGTGCCAGCAGCAGACTAGCGGGAGGAGGTGGGAGCACAGATACGCAGTATTTT. Translating gives CASSRLAGGGGSTDTQYF.

The chain joins TRBV11-2 to TRBJ2-3; tentative D call: TRBD2 (6 bases). This CDR3 has 13 amino acids. The germline V and J ends were trimmed by 1 base and 7 bases, with 9 bases remaining between them. In germline, CDR1 is SGHAT, CDR2 FQNNGV. CDR3 in amino acids: CASSLGGLNTQYF. CDR3 bases: TGTGCCAGCAGCTTAGGGGGACTGAATACGCAGTATTTT.

The gene calls are TRBV7-9 and TRBJ1-2; unclear D gene. V was clipped by 1 base and J by 0 bases, with 9 bases between them. CDR1 SEHNR and CDR2 FQNEAQ come from the germline V gene (reference sequence). This CDR3 is 15 amino acids long. This chain's CDR3 is CASSLGIGANYGYTF. CDR3 sequence (DNA): TGTGCCAGCAGCTTAGGGATCGGAGCTAACTATGGCTACACCTTC.

The chain links TRBV4-2 to TRBJ2-7; the match to TRBD2 covers 12 bases. The CDR3 covers 21 residues. Looked up from germline, CDR1 is LGHNA and CDR2 is YNFKEQ. V trimming: 1 base; J trimming: 2 bases; junction bases outside the gene matches: 18. The chain's CDR3 is CASSQGFGLAGTKGATYEQYF. The CDR3 DNA is TGTGCCAGCAGCCAAGGCTTCGGACTAGCGGGAACAAAGGGGGCCACCTACGAGCAGTACTTC.

The rearrangement joins TRBV18 to TRBJ2-5, with D possibly matching TRBD2 (6 bases). The germline CDR1 and CDR2 sequences are KGHSH and LQKENI. V shed 0 bases and J shed 5 bases, with 10 bases lying between them. This CDR3 contains 14 residues. In DNA, the CDR3 is TGTGCCAGCTCACCACCGGGACTCGGGGAGACCCAGTACTTC. It translates to CASSPPGLGETQYF.

This rearrangement joins TRBV28 to TRBJ2-7; the match to TRBD1 covers 7 bases. V dropped 5 bases and J dropped 3; count of bases not matched to a gene: 4. Per the germline V gene, CDR1 is MDHEN and CDR2 is SYDVKM. The CDR3 sequence is 13 residues long. This CDR3 reads CASSLTGVYEQYF. The DNA for the CDR3 is TGTGCCAGCAGTCTTACAGGGGTCTACGAGCAGTACTTC. The whole variable domain, remainder taken from reference TRBV28 and TRBJ2-7, is DVKVTQSSRYLVKRTGEKVFLECVQDMDHENMFWYRQDPGLGLRLIYFSYDVKMKEKGDIPEGYSVSREKKERFSLILESASTNQTSMYLCASSLTGVYEQYFGPGTRLTVT.

This clone occurred once. This rearrangement joins TRBV7-3 to TRBJ2-7; no clear D. Per germline, CDR1 SGHTA and CDR2 FQGTGA. The V gene lost 1 base and the J gene lost 1 base, with 8 bases spanning the gap. The CDR3 extends over 14 amino acids. Here the CDR3 reads CASSLRAGSYEQYF. The CDR3 region has the DNA TGTGCCAGCAGCTTAAGGGCAGGTTCCTACGAGCAGTACTTC.

The chain combines TRBV19 with TRBJ2-5, with a possible D match to TRBD2 (6 bases). The CDR3 runs 15 residues. The germline CDR1 and CDR2 sequences are LNHDA and SQIVND (reference sequence). Trimming left V 7 bases short and J 5 bases short, with 20 bases between. The CDR3: CASTETGERVETQYF. The CDR3 nucleotides read TGTGCCAGTACCGAGACGGGGGAGAGGGTGGAGACCCAGTACTTC. Full variable domain (rest looked up from reference TRBV19 and TRBJ2-5): DGGITQSPKYLFRKEGQNVTLSCEQNLNHDAMYWYRQDPGQGLRLIYYSQIVNDFQKGDIAEGYSVSREKKESFPLTVTSAQKNPTAFYLCASTETGERVETQYFGPGTRLLVL.

The chain uses TRBV5-1 and TRBJ2-5; weak D call: TRBD2 (6 bases). This CDR3 has 14 amino acids. V lost 0 bases and J 1 base, leaving 7 bases between the germline ends. The germline V gene encodes CDR1 SGHRS and CDR2 YFSETQ. The CDR3 is CASSLAGVQETQYF. The CDR3 nucleotides read TGCGCCAGCAGCTTGGCGGGGGTCCAAGAGACCCAGTACTTC.

The chain is built from TRBV6-2 or TRBV6-3 and TRBJ1-1; a weak D match, TRBD1 (6 bases). Trimming removed 2 bases at V and 6 bases at J, with 16 bases between. Germline lookup yields CDR1 MNHEY and CDR2 SVGEGT. This CDR3 is 15 amino acids long. The DNA for the CDR3 is TGTGCCAGCAGTTACACCAGGGGAGGGACTGCTGAAGCTTTCTTT. Residues: CASSYTRGGTAEAFF.

V and J are TRBV7-8 and TRBJ2-5, with 9 nucleotides matching TRBD2. The CDR3 covers 16 residues. V trimming: 1 base; J trimming: 4 bases; junction bases outside the gene matches: 7. Per the germline V gene, CDR1 is SGHVS and CDR2 is FQNEAQ. CDR3: CASSLGLAGVGETQYF. The DNA of the CDR3 is TGTGCCAGCAGCTTAGGGTTAGCGGGAGTGGGAGAGACCCAGTACTTC.

V is TRBV4-2 and J is TRBJ2-1, with 7 bases aligning to TRBD1. The V gene's germline CDR1 is LGHNA and CDR2 YNFKEQ. This CDR3 spans 14 amino acids. Trimming cost V 4 bases and J 7 bases; bases outside gene matches: 7. CDR3 residues: CASSRPGQLNEQFF. DNA for the CDR3: TGTGCCAGCAGCCGGCCGGGACAGTTAAATGAGCAGTTCTTC.

The genes are TRBV4-2 and TRBJ1-3; D gene ambiguous. Germline-derived CDR1 and CDR2 are LGHNA and YNFKEQ. The V and J ends lost 0 bases and 0 bases respectively, with 6 bases between them. The CDR3 sequence is 15 residues long. The CDR3 loop reads CASSQDRSSGNTIYF. The CDR3, as DNA: TGTGCCAGCAGCCAAGACAGGTCCTCTGGAAACACCATATATTTT.

The chain carries TRBV18 and TRBJ2-7; TRBD2 matches at 9 bases. With 6 bases clipped from V and 4 bases from J, the junction kept 19 bases outside the gene matches. This CDR3 is 18 amino acids long. The germline CDR1 and CDR2 sequences are KGHSH and LQKENI. The CDR3 nucleotides read TGTGCCAGCTCGCGATATGCCGAGGCGGGAGGGCCGATTTACGAGCAGTACTTC. This translates into CASSRYAEAGGPIYEQYF.

V and J are TRBV27 and TRBJ2-7, with 8 bases fitting TRBD2. After removal of 4 bases from V and 3 bases from J, the junction contained 11 bases not matched to a gene. Germline V CDR1 and CDR2: MNHEY, SMNVEV (reference sequence). This CDR3 contains 16 residues. The CDR3 DNA is TGTGCCAGCAGTTATTGGGCGGGAGGAATGGTCTACGAGCAGTACTTC. Amino acid sequence: CASSYWAGGMVYEQYF.

The chain couples TRBV7-3 to TRBJ2-5; 8 bases are a match to TRBD2. CDR3 length: 15 residues. Germline V gives CDR1 SGHTA, CDR2 FQGTGA. Trimming removed 1 base from V and 4 bases from J; junction bases left unmatched: 5. CDR3 residues: CASSLRKLAGETQYF. CDR3 nucleotides: TGTGCCAGCAGCTTAAGGAAGCTAGCGGGAGAGACCCAGTACTTC.

The chain employs TRBV28 and TRBJ1-1; maybe TRBD1 (6 bases). The CDR3 extends over 12 amino acids. The V end was cut by 4 bases, the J end by 7 bases, with 10 bases between. Per the germline V gene, CDR1 is MDHEN and CDR2 is SYDVKM. DNA for the CDR3: TGTGCCAGCAGTTCCGGACAGATTGAAGCTTTCTTT. Translated, it gives CASSSGQIEAFF.

V and J are TRBV7-9 and TRBJ1-5; D remains unclear. Germline V gene lookup returns CDR1 SEHNR and CDR2 FQNEAQ (reference sequence). CDR3 size: 15 residues. V was shortened by 3 bases and J by 4 bases, with 13 bases between the two germline ends. As DNA, the CDR3 is TGTGCCAGCAGCTTTGCCGGCCCGGGGAATCAGCCCCAGCATTTT. It encodes CASSFAGPGNQPQHF.

This sequence joins TRBV28 and TRBJ2-5; TRBD2 matches at 8 bases. CDR3 length: 16 amino acids. The ends lost 7 bases at V and 0 bases at J; junction bases unmatched: 10. From germline, CDR1 is MDHEN and CDR2 SYDVKM. The CDR3 DNA reads TGTGCCAGCATTTCCGAGGCTAGCGGGTACCAAGAGACCCAGTACTTC. Residues: CASISEASGYQETQYF.

This rearrangement joins TRBV27 to TRBJ2-1; 8 positions match TRBD2. Germline trimming cut 2 bases from V and 4 bases from J; bases unmatched to any gene: 4. The CDR3 is made up of 15 amino acids. Germline CDR1 MNHEY, CDR2 SMNVEV (reference sequence). The CDR3 reads CASSLRGGVYNEQFF. CDR3 nucleotide sequence: TGTGCCAGCAGTTTACGGGGGGGCGTATACAATGAGCAGTTCTTC.